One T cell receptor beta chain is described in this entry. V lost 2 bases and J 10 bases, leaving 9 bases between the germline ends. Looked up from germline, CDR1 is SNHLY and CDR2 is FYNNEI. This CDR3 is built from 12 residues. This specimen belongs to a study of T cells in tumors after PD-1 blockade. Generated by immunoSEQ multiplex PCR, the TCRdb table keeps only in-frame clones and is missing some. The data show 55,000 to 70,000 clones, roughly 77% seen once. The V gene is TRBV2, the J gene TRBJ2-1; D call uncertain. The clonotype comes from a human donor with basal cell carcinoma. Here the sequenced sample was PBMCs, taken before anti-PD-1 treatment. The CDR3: CASSELRREQFF. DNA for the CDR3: TGTGCCAGCAGTGAACTTCGTCGCGAGCAGTTCTTC.